These 24 T cell receptor beta chains originate from one sample sequenced in a study of persistence of HIV-infected CD4 T cells. What these receptors recognize is not known. The libraries were made with immunoSEQ version 4 in survey mode. The protocol was immunoSEQ multiplex PCR, while the TCRdb copy is restricted to in-frame clones and leaves out a portion. The data show tens of thousands of clones, around 80% seen once. The stimulus was lysate of CMV-infected fibroblasts, roughly 10 ug/mL. Sorted nonresponding memory CD4+ T cells were CD40L-negative, CD69-negative, CD45RO-high. The specimen was CD4+ T cells sorted from PBMCs after approximately 20-hour stimulation, collected from a patient who received antiretroviral therapy. The receptor set was obtained from an adult woman with HIV who was CMV-seropositive.

This sequence joins TRBV25-1 and TRBJ1-3; D call uncertain. This CDR3 comprises 13 residues. V dropped 4 bases and J dropped 2 bases, with 6 bases sitting between them. Germline CDR1 is MGHDK and CDR2 is SYGVNS. The CDR3 region has the DNA TGTGCCAGCAGTGCGAGAGCTGGAAACACCATATATTTT. Translation gives CASSARAGNTIYF.

The rearrangement links TRBV12-5 to TRBJ1-6; no clear D gene. This CDR3 has 12 amino acids. Germline V CDR1 and CDR2: LGHNT, FRNRAP. Trimming pared 8 bases from V and 9 bases from J, leaving 11 bases between. The CDR3 here is CASIRWGSPLHF. The CDR3 nucleotides are TGTGCTAGTATCAGATGGGGTTCACCCCTCCACTTT.

The chain uses TRBV5-1 and TRBJ1-1; TRBD1 might be the D (5 bases). CDR1 is SGHRS and CDR2 is YFSETQ in the germline V gene. The CDR3 has 15 residues. Trimming shortened V by 7 bases and J by 5 bases, and 21 bases separated the two germline ends. The CDR3 DNA is TGCGCCAGCCGGAGGGTCGGGGGGTCTGGGACTGAAGCTTTCTTT. It encodes CASRRVGGSGTEAFF.

The gene calls are TRBV2 and TRBJ2-2, with D possibly being TRBD2 (5 bases). Trimming took off 6 bases at V and 2 bases at J, with 10 bases between the two ends. Germline lookup yields CDR1 SNHLY and CDR2 FYNNEI. The CDR3 runs to 14 residues. The CDR3 region is CASSKDSNTGELFF. DNA of the CDR3: TGTGCCAGCAGCAAGGACTCAAACACCGGGGAGCTGTTTTTT. The full variable domain, with the rest looked up from reference TRBV2 and TRBJ2-2, is EPEVTQTPSHQVTQMGQEVILRCVPISNHLYFYWYRQILGQKVEFLVSFYNNEISEKSEIFDDQFSVERPDGSNFTLKIRSTKLEDSAMYFCASSKDSNTGELFFGEGSRLTVL.

As DNA, the CDR3 is TGCAGCGTTAGATTAGGGGCCAAAAACATTCAGTACTTC. This translates into CSVRLGAKNIQYF. The chain uses TRBV29-1 and TRBJ2-4; the D is unclear. The length of the CDR3 is 13 residues. Trimming took 5 bases from V and 1 from J, leaving 9 bases between them. CDR1 SQVTM and CDR2 ANQGSEA come from the germline V gene.

This clone was detected only once. This chain joins TRBV5-1 and TRBJ1-5; 7 bases line up with TRBD1. Germline trimming cut 4 bases from V and 3 bases from J; bases unmatched to any gene: 4. In germline, CDR1 is SGHRS, CDR2 YFSETQ. The CDR3 has 14 amino acids. CDR3 loop: CASSPGTVNQPQHF. CDR3 nucleotides: TGCGCCAGCAGCCCAGGGACAGTCAATCAGCCCCAGCATTTT.

The gene calls are TRBV7-2 and TRBJ2-5; TRBD2 aligns across 9 bases. CDR1 is SGHTA, CDR2 FQGNSA, per germline. The CDR3 spans 16 residues. V shed 4 bases and J 5 bases; nucleotides not matched to a gene: 11. CDR3 nucleotides: TGTGCCAGCAGCTCCTCCGGGACTAGCCTCTGGGAGACCCAGTACTTC. This sequence encodes CASSSSGTSLWETQYF.

This chain joins TRBV7-2 and TRBJ2-3; 9 nucleotides align to TRBD2. CDR1 and CDR2 from the germline V gene are SGHTA and FQGNSA. CDR3 size: 16 residues. The junction had 7 bases not matched to a gene; V was cut back by 1 base and J by 5 bases. The CDR3 DNA reads as TGTGCCAGCAGCTTAGGGAATAGCGGGGGAGTAGATACGCAGTATTTT. It yields the protein CASSLGNSGGVDTQYF. The entire variable domain, with the rest obtained from reference TRBV7-2 and TRBJ2-3, is as follows: GAGVSQSPSNKVTEKGKDVELRCDPISGHTALYWYRQSLGQGLEFLIYFQGNSAPDKSGLPSDRFSAERTGGSVSTLTIQRTQQEDSAVYLCASSLGNSGGVDTQYFGPGTRLTVL.

The chain carries TRBV3-1 (or the pseudogene TRBV3-2) and TRBJ2-2; D not resolved. The CDR3 is 17 residues long. V was clipped by 4 bases and J by 4 bases, with 19 bases between them. Germline CDR1 and CDR2: LGHDT and YNNKEL (reference sequence). As DNA, the CDR3 is TGTGCCAGCAGCCCTCAGGCGGTTACTCGGGCCACCGGGGAGCTGTTTTTT. It encodes CASSPQAVTRATGELFF.

Only a few counts were recorded for this clone. The chain carries TRBV21-1 and TRBJ2-6. TRBV21-1 is a pseudogene. There are 13 residues in the CDR3. The CDR3 region has the DNA TGTGCCAGCAGCAAGACCGGGGCCAACGTCCTGACTTTC. This codes for CASSKTGANVLTF.

In this sample, this clone turned up a few times. The V call is TRBV7-3, the J call TRBJ2-1; 8 bases align to TRBD1. With V trimmed by 2 bases and J by 8 bases, 11 bases remained unmatched. CDR3 length: 16 amino acids. Per germline, CDR1 SGHTA and CDR2 FQGTGA. The CDR3: CASSLSYGTGRHEQFF. CDR3 DNA: TGTGCCAGCAGCTTATCGTACGGGACAGGTAGGCATGAGCAGTTCTTC.

Remarks on this clone: One end of the junction varies from germline; a read error may be responsible. The V gene is TRBV7-2, the J gene TRBJ2-1; 10 bases are a match to TRBD1. CDR3 length: 14 amino acids. Germline V gene sequence: CDR1 SGHTA, CDR2 FQGNSA. CDR3: CASSLVGFGDRGLF. CDR3 DNA sequence: TGTGCCAGCAGCCTAGTCGGTTTTGGGGACAGGGGACTCTTC.

The chain employs TRBV14 and TRBJ1-3; no firm D call. The V gene lost 1 base and the J gene lost 0 bases, with 7 bases spanning the gap. CDR1 is SGHDN, CDR2 FVKESK, per germline. The CDR3 has 15 residues. The CDR3 loop is CASSQVRTSGNTIYF. The CDR3 coding sequence is TGTGCCAGCAGCCAAGTGAGAACCTCTGGAAACACCATATATTTT.

The chain links TRBV2 to TRBJ2-5, with D maybe TRBD2 (5 bases). V was cut by 10 bases and J by 0 bases, with 21 bases left in between. The length of the CDR3 is 16 residues. The germline V gene has CDR1 SNHLY and CDR2 FYNNEI. The CDR3 protein is CATARAGDGNQETQYF. CDR3 in DNA: TGTGCCACCGCGAGGGCAGGCGACGGTAACCAAGAGACCCAGTACTTC.

The chain carries TRBV19 and TRBJ2-3; TRBD1 matches 9 bases. The V and J ends lost 3 bases and 4 bases, in that order; junction bases with no gene match: 8. CDR3 length: 16 amino acids. Germline V gene sequence: CDR1 LNHDA, CDR2 SQIVND (reference sequence). The CDR3 bases are TGTGCCAGTAGTATTCGGGACAGGGAGGGCCCAGATACGCAGTATTTT. This codes for CASSIRDREGPDTQYF.

The chain couples TRBV18 to TRBJ2-7; D not resolved. This CDR3 comprises 11 residues. V was trimmed by 10 bases and J by 4 bases, leaving 11 bases between them. The germline V gene encodes CDR1 KGHSH and CDR2 LQKENI. CDR3 amino acids: CATTSSYEQYF. Written as DNA, the CDR3 is TGTGCCACCACGAGTAGTTACGAGCAGTACTTC.

V is TRBV30 and J is TRBJ1-4; D gene uncertain. With 2 bases removed from V and 10 bases from J, the gap between germline ends came to 8 bases. This CDR3 comprises 11 residues. The germline CDR1 and CDR2 sequences are GTSNPN and SVGIG (reference sequence). The CDR3 nucleotides are TGTGCCTGGAGTCGGGAGGGAAAACTGTTTTTT. Its translation: CAWSREGKLFF.

The V and J genes are TRBV2 and TRBJ2-5; TRBD2 agrees at 11 bases. V lost 5 bases and J lost 2; bases outside the gene matches: 1. The germline V gene has CDR1 SNHLY and CDR2 FYNNEI. CDR3 length: 14 amino acids. The CDR3 sequence is CASSLAGGQETQYF. The DNA for the CDR3 is TGTGCCAGCAGTCTAGCGGGGGGACAAGAGACCCAGTACTTC.

V gene TRBV6-1 combines with J gene TRBJ2-3; the match to TRBD1 covers 7 bases. The germline V gene has CDR1 MNHNS and CDR2 SASEGT. The CDR3 sequence is 15 residues long. The V segment lost 2 bases and the J segment 3 bases; nucleotides outside the gene matches: 5. The CDR3 DNA reads as TGTGCCAGCAGTGAATTCCCAGGGGGTACAGATACGCAGTATTTT. Translating gives CASSEFPGGTDTQYF.

The chain employs TRBV3-1 (or the pseudogene TRBV3-2) and TRBJ1-2, with TRBD1 as a possible D gene (6 bases). The CDR3 contains 13 residues. The germline V gene encodes CDR1 LGHDT and CDR2 YNNKEL (reference sequence). Trimming stripped 4 bases from V and 3 bases from J, with 9 bases between. The CDR3 loop reads CASSPHRDYGYTF. The DNA for the CDR3 is TGTGCCAGCAGCCCTCACAGGGACTATGGCTACACCTTC.

The chain uses TRBV12-3 or TRBV12-4 and TRBJ1-2; unclear D gene. The CDR3 is 11 amino acids. The V end lost 8 bases, the J end lost 4 bases, and 8 bases lay between the germline ends. In DNA form, the CDR3 reads TGTGCCAGCCGGGCCCTCTATGGCTACACCTTC. This codes for CASRALYGYTF.

The chain combines TRBV6-4 with TRBJ1-2, with 8 bases lining up with TRBD1. Germline CDR1 reads MRHNA; CDR2 reads SNTAGT. Losses at the gene ends were 5 bases for V and 6 bases for J; bases not matched to a gene: 5. This CDR3 is 13 amino acids long. This CDR3 is CASSPGGEDGYTF. As DNA, the CDR3 is TGTGCCAGCAGTCCAGGGGGCGAGGATGGCTACACCTTC.

This chain links TRBV2 with TRBJ1-2; a weak D match, TRBD1 (6 bases). The germline CDR1 and CDR2 sequences are SNHLY and FYNNEI. The CDR3 totals 12 residues. V lost 5 bases and J 6 bases, leaving 10 bases between the germline ends. The CDR3 spells CASSLQGNGYTF. DNA for the CDR3: TGTGCCAGCAGTTTACAGGGAAATGGCTACACCTTC.

The V and J genes are TRBV3-1 (or the pseudogene TRBV3-2) and TRBJ1-2; D remains ambiguous. V was cut by 1 base and J by 1 base, with 7 bases left in between. The CDR3 length is 14 residues. The V gene's germline CDR1 is LGHDT and CDR2 YNNKEL (reference sequence). Here the CDR3 DNA reads TGTGCCAGCAGCCAAGGAATAAATAACTATGGCTACACCTTC. Translation: CASSQGINNYGYTF.